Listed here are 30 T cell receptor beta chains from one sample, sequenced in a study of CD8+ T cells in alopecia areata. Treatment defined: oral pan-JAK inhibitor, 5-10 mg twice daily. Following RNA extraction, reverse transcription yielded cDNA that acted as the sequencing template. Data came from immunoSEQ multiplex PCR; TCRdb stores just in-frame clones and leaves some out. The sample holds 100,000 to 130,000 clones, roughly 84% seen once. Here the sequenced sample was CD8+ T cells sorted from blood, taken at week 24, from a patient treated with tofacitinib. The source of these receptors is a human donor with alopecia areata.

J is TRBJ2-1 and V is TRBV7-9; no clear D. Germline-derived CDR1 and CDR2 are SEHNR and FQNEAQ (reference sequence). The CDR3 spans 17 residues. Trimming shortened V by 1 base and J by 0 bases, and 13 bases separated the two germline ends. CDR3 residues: CASSLGQLISSYNEQFF. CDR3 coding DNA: TGTGCCAGCAGCTTAGGACAATTGATTAGCTCCTACAATGAGCAGTTCTTC.

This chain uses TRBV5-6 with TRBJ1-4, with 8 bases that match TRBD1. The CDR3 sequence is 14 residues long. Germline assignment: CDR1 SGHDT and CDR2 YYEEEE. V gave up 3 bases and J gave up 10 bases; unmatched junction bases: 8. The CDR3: CASSSTGAIRKLFF. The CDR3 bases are TGTGCCAGCAGCTCGACAGGGGCGATTAGAAAACTGTTTTTT.

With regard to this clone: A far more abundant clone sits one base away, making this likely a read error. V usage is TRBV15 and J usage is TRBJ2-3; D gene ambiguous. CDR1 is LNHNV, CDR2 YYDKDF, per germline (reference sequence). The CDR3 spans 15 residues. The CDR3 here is CAASLSAPGTDTQYF. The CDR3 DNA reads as TGTGCCGCCAGCCTGAGCGCCCCAGGCACAGATACGCAGTATTTT.

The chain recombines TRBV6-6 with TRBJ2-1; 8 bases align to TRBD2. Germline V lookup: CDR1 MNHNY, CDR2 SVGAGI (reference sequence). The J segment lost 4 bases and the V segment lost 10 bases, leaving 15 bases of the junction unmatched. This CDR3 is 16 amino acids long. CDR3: CAIEPKTSGGYNEQFF. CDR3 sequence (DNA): TGTGCCATCGAACCTAAAACTAGCGGAGGTTACAATGAGCAGTTCTTC.

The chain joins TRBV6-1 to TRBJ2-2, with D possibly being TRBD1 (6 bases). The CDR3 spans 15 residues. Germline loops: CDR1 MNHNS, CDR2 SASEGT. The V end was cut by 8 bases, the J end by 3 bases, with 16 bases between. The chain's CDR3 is CASQDTGIYTGELFF. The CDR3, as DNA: TGTGCCAGCCAAGACACAGGGATTTACACCGGGGAGCTGTTTTTT.

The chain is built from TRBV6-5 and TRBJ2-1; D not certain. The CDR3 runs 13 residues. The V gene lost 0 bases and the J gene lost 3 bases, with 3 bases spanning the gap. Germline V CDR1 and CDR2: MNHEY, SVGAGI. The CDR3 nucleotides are TGTGCCAGCAGTTACTCACTCTACAATGAGCAGTTCTTC. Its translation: CASSYSLYNEQFF.

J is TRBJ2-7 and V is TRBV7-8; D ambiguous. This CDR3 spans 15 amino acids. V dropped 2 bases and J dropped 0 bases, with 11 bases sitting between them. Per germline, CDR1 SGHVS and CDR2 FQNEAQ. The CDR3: CASSLSTVSSYEQYF. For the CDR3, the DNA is TGTGCCAGCAGCTTATCGACTGTGAGCTCCTACGAGCAGTACTTC.

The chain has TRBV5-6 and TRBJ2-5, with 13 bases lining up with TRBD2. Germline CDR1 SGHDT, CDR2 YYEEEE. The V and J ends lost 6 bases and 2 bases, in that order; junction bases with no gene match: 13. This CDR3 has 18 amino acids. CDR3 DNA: TGTGCCAGCACGGATTTGCCGGGACTAGCGGGGCCACAAGAGACCCAGTACTTC. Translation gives CASTDLPGLAGPQETQYF.

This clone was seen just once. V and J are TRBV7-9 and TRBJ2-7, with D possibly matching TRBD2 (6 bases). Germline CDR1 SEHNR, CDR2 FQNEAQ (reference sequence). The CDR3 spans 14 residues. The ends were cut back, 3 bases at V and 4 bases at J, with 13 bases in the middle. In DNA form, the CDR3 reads TGTGCCAGCAGCTTGGGCCCCGGGGGATACGAGCAGTACTTC. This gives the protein CASSLGPGGYEQYF. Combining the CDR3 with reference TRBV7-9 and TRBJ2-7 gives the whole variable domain DTGVSQNPRHKITKRGQNVTFRCDPISEHNRLYWYRQTLGQGPEFLTYFQNEAQLEKSRLLSDRFSAERPKGSFSTLEIQRTEQGDSAMYLCASSLGPGGYEQYFGPGTRLTVT.

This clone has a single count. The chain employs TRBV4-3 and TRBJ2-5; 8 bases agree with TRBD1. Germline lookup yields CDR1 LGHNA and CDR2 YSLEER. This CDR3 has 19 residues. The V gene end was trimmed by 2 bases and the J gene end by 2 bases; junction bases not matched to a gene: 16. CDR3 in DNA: TGCGCCAGCAGCCAAACAGTGGCAGGGGGCCCCCCATCTCAAGAGACCCAGTACTTC. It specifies CASSQTVAGGPPSQETQYF.

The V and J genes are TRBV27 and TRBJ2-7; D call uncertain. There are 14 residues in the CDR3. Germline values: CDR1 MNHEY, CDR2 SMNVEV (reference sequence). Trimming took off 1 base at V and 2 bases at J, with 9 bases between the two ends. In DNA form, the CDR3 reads TGTGCCAGCAGTTTATTAGGTCACCCCTACGAGCAGTACTTC. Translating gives CASSLLGHPYEQYF.

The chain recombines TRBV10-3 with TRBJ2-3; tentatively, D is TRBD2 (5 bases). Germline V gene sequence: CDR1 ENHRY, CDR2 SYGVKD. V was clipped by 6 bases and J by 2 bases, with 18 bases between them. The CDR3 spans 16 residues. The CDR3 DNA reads TGTGCCATCAGCCCAGAACTAGGAACCTTCACAGATACGCAGTATTTT. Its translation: CAISPELGTFTDTQYF.

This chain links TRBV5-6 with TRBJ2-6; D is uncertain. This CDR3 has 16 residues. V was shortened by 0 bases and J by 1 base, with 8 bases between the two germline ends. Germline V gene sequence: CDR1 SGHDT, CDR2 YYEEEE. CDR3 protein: CASSLGVYSGANVLTF. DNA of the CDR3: TGTGCCAGCAGCTTGGGGGTGTATTCTGGGGCCAACGTCCTGACTTTC.

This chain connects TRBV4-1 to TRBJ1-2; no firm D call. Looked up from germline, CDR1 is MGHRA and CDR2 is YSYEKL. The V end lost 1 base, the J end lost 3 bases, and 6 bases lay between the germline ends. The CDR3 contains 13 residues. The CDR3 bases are TGCGCCAGCAGCCAAGTCACAGACTATGGCTACACCTTC. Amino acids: CASSQVTDYGYTF.

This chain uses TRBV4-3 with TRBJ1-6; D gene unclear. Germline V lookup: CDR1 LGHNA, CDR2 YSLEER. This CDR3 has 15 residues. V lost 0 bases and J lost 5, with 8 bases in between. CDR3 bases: TGCGCCAGCAGCCAAGACGGAGGGAATAATTCACCCCTCCACTTT. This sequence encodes CASSQDGGNNSPLHF.

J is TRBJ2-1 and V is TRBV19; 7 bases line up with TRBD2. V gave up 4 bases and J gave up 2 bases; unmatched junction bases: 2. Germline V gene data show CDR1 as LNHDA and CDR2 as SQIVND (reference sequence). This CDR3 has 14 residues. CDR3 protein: CASSRGGTYNEQFF. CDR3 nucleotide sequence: TGTGCCAGTAGTAGGGGGGGGACCTACAATGAGCAGTTCTTC.

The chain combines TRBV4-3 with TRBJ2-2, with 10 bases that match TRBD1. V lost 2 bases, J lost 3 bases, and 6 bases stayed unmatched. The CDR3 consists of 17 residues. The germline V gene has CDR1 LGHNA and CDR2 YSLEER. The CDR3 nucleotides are TGCGCCAGCAGCCAATTGACCGGGACAGGGGACACCGGGGAGCTGTTTTTT. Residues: CASSQLTGTGDTGELFF.

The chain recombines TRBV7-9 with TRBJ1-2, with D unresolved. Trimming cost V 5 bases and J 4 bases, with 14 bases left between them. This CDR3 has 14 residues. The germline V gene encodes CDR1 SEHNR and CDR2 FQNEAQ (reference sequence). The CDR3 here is CASSRTDHFYGYTF. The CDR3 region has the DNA TGTGCCAGCAGCCGGACGGATCATTTCTATGGCTACACCTTC.

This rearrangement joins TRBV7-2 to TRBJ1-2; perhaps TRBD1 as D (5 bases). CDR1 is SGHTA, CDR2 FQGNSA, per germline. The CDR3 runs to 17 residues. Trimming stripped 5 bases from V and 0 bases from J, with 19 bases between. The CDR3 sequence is CASSLSYDRVTNYGYTF. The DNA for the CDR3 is TGTGCCAGCAGCCTAAGTTACGACAGAGTAACTAACTATGGCTACACCTTC.

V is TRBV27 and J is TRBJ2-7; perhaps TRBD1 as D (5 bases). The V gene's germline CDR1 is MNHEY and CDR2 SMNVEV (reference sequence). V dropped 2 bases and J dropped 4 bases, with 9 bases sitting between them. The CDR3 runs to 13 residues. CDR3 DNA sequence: TGTGCCAGCAGTTTAAGCCGACAGTACGAGCAGTACTTC. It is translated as CASSLSRQYEQYF.

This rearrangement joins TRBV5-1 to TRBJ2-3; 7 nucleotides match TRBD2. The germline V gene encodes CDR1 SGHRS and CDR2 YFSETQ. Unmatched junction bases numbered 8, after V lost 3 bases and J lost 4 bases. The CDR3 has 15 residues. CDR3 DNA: TGCGCCAGCAGCTCGCAAGGGGAGGGCGCAGATACGCAGTATTTT. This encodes CASSSQGEGADTQYF. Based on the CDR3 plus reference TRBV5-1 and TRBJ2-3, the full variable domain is KAGVTQTPRYLIKTRGQQVTLSCSPISGHRSVSWYQQTPGQGLQFLFEYFSETQRNKGNFPGRFSGRQFSNSRSEMNVSTLELGDSALYLCASSSQGEGADTQYFGPGTRLTVL.

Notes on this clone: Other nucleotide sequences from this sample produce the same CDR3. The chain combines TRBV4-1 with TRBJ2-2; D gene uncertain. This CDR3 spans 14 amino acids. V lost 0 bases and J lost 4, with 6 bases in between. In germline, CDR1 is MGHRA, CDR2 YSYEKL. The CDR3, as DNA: TGCGCCAGCAGCCAAGATAGGAGCACCGGGGAGCTGTTTTTT. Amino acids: CASSQDRSTGELFF.

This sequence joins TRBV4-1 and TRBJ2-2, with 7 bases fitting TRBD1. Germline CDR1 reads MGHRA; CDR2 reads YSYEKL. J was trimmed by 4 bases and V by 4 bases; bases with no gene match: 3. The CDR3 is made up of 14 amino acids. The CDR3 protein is CASSPDRATGELFF. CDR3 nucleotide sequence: TGCGCCAGCAGCCCCGACAGGGCCACCGGGGAGCTGTTTTTT.

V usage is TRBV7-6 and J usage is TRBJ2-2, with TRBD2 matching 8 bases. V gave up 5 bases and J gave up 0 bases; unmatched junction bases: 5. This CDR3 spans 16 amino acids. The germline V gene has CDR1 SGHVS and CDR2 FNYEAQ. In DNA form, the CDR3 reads TGTGCCAGCAGCCCATATAGCGGGGCGAACACCGGGGAGCTGTTTTTT. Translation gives CASSPYSGANTGELFF.

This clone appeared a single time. The CDR3 DNA reads as TGCGCCAGCAGCGCGGGGGAAAGGCTAGCGGATTCTAGCTCCTACGAGCAGTACTTC. Translating it yields CASSAGERLADSSSYEQYF. The rearrangement uses TRBV5-1 and TRBJ2-7; TRBD2 aligns across 7 bases. V gave up 4 bases and J gave up 0 bases; unmatched junction bases: 19. The CDR3 consists of 19 residues. Germline V gene data show CDR1 as SGHRS and CDR2 as YFSETQ.

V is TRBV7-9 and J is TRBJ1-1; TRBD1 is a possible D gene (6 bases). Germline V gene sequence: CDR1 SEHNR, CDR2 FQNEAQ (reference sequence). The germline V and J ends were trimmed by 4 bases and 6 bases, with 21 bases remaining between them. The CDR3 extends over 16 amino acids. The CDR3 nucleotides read TGTGCCAGCAGCTCTCGCGTGAGGGGGGGCGACCCTGAAGCTTTCTTT. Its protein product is CASSSRVRGGDPEAFF.

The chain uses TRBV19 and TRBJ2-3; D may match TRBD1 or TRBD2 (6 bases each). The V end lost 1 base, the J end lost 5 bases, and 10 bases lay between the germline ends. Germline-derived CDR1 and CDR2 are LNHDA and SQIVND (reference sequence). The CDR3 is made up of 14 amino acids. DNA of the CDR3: TGTGCCAGTAGTATAGGGGGGGCTAGAGATACGCAGTATTTT. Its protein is CASSIGGARDTQYF.

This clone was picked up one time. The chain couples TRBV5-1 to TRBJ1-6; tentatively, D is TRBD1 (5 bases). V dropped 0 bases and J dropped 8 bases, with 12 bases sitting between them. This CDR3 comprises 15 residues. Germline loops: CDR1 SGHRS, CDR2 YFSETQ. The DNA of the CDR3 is TGCGCCAGCAGCTTGGGAGAGGGGTGGGATTCACCCCTCCACTTT. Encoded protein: CASSLGEGWDSPLHF.

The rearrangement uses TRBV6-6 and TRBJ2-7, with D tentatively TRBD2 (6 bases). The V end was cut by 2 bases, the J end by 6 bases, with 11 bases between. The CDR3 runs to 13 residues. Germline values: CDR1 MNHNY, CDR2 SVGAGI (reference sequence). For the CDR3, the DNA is TGTGCCAGCAGTTACGGGCAGGGAGGCGAGCAGTACTTC. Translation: CASSYGQGGEQYF.

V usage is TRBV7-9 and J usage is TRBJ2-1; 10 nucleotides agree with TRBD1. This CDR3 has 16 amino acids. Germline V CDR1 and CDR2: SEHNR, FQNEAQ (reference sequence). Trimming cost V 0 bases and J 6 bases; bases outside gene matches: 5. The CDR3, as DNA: TGTGCCAGCAGCTTAGCACCGGGACAGGGGAGCAATGAGCAGTTCTTC. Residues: CASSLAPGQGSNEQFF.